The 29 T cell receptor beta chains listed next were all sequenced from one sample in a study of cytomegalovirus exposure and HLA in healthy donors (TCRdb year 2017). The method was the immunoSEQ multiplex PCR assay. For the multiplex PCR, a mixture combining 60 forward primers for TCR Vbeta segments and 13 reverse primers for TCR Jbeta segments was used. Entries here come from immuneACCESS through TCRdb and include only in-frame sequences with V and J called. Some clones fail to appear in such tables; in the studies checked, an unresolved V gene covers under half of the shortfall, and the cause of the remainder is unknown. The sample table shows 120,000 or so clones, and around 72% are seen once. In total, the top ten clones hold nearly 9.5% of the sample. The sample taken for sequencing was PBMCs. The receptors were gathered from a woman aged 50 to 60 in good health and CMV-seropositive.

This rearrangement joins TRBV30 to TRBJ1-1; D gene ambiguous. The CDR3 runs to 12 residues. Trimming took 3 bases from V and 0 from J, leaving 5 bases between them. The germline V gene has CDR1 GTSNPN and CDR2 SVGIG (reference sequence). The CDR3 DNA follows: TGTGCCTGGAGGGGCATGAACACTGAAGCTTTCTTT. It is translated as CAWRGMNTEAFF.

This chain links TRBV6-5 with TRBJ2-5; the match to TRBD2 covers 7 bases. TRBJ2-7 explains the end of the DNA better; the J call may be wrong. The germline V gene has CDR1 MNHEY and CDR2 SVGAGI. The CDR3 is 14 amino acids. The CDR3 protein is CASSVAGITYEQYF. CDR3 bases: TGTGCCAGCAGTGTAGCGGGTATAACCTACGAGCAGTACTTC.

The rearrangement uses TRBV13 and TRBJ2-5; tentative D call: TRBD2 (6 bases). V was shortened by 4 bases and J by 4 bases, with 16 bases between the two germline ends. CDR1 and CDR2 (germline): PRHDT, FYEKMQ (reference sequence). This CDR3 has 15 residues. As DNA, the CDR3 is TGTGCCAGCAGCTCCGCCCCACGGGGGTTAGAGACCCAGTACTTC. Its protein is CASSSAPRGLETQYF.

This chain connects TRBV19 to TRBJ1-2; weak D call: TRBD1 (6 bases). This CDR3 comprises 14 residues. The V and J ends lost 5 bases and 0 bases respectively, with 10 bases between them. Germline V gene lookup returns CDR1 LNHDA and CDR2 SQIVND (reference sequence). This chain's CDR3 is CASSLTGANYGYTF. The CDR3 DNA is TGTGCCAGTAGTTTGACAGGTGCTAACTATGGCTACACCTTC.

This rearrangement joins TRBV6-5 to TRBJ1-2, with a weak D call TRBD1 (5 bases). The germline V gene has CDR1 MNHEY and CDR2 SVGAGI. The CDR3 is 14 amino acids. Trimming removed 2 bases from V and 4 bases from J, with 11 bases in between. This chain's CDR3 is CASSYQGRSYGYTF. DNA for the CDR3: TGTGCCAGCAGTTACCAGGGCCGCTCCTATGGCTACACCTTC.

The rearrangement links TRBV10-3 to TRBJ2-7; a possible D gene is TRBD2 (7 bases). V was cut by 0 bases and J by 6 bases, with 15 bases left in between. The CDR3 is 15 residues long. Germline assignment: CDR1 ENHRY and CDR2 SYGVKD. Here the CDR3 reads CAISESRGGFREQYF. The CDR3 coding sequence is TGTGCCATCAGTGAGTCGAGGGGGGGGTTCCGCGAGCAGTACTTC.

In DNA form, the CDR3 reads TGTGCCAGCAGATACACACAGGGTTGGGAGACCCAGTACTTC. It encodes CASRYTQGWETQYF. The chain uses TRBV6-1 and TRBJ2-5, with a tentative D call TRBD1 (6 bases). CDR1 is MNHNS and CDR2 is SASEGT in the germline V gene. The CDR3 consists of 14 residues. The V and J ends lost 6 bases and 5 bases respectively, with 16 bases between them.

This clone was counted a few times. V and J are TRBV6-6 and TRBJ2-3, with D possibly being TRBD2 (7 bases). Trimming took off 6 bases at V and 1 base at J, with 17 bases between the two ends. Looked up from germline, CDR1 is MNHNY and CDR2 is SVGAGI (reference sequence). The CDR3 spans 16 residues. The CDR3 region is CASSKRGGTRTDTQYF. In DNA, the CDR3 is TGTGCCAGCAGCAAAAGGGGGGGGACGCGCACAGATACGCAGTATTTT.

The V call is TRBV7-2, the J call TRBJ2-3, with 11 bases that match TRBD2. Germline V CDR1 and CDR2: SGHTA, FQGNSA. The ends lost 3 bases at V and 0 bases at J; junction bases unmatched: 5. The CDR3 totals 17 residues. DNA of the CDR3: TGTGCCAGCAGCTTCACTAGCGGGGGCACTAGCACAGATACGCAGTATTTT. This encodes CASSFTSGGTSTDTQYF. The complete variable domain, with remaining parts taken from reference TRBV7-2 and TRBJ2-3, reads GAGVSQSPSNKVTEKGKDVELRCDPISGHTALYWYRQSLGQGLEFLIYFQGNSAPDKSGLPSDRFSAERTGGSVSTLTIQRTQQEDSAVYLCASSFTSGGTSTDTQYFGPGTRLTVL.

The V call is TRBV4-3, the J call TRBJ2-3; 9 positions agree with TRBD2. The V segment lost 6 bases and the J segment 4 bases; nucleotides outside the gene matches: 8. Germline V gene data show CDR1 as LGHNA and CDR2 as YSLEER. This CDR3 comprises 15 residues. The CDR3 bases are TGCGCCAGCAGTCTAAGCAGCGGGAGGCCAGATACGCAGTATTTT. Translating it yields CASSLSSGRPDTQYF.

The chain combines TRBV5-1 with TRBJ2-1; D perhaps matches TRBD2 (6 bases). The CDR3 consists of 14 residues. Germline-derived CDR1 and CDR2 are SGHRS and YFSETQ. With 7 bases removed from V and 6 bases from J, the gap between germline ends came to 17 bases. The CDR3 region has the DNA TGCGCCAGCGGAACCGGGAGACCGGGCAATGAGCAGTTCTTC. This sequence encodes CASGTGRPGNEQFF.

V usage is TRBV6-5 and J usage is TRBJ2-7, with a possible D match to TRBD2 (6 bases). V lost 0 bases and J 2 bases, leaving 11 bases between the germline ends. The CDR3 totals 15 residues. Germline assignment: CDR1 MNHEY and CDR2 SVGAGI. The CDR3 sequence is CASSYSGGFAYEQYF. The CDR3 DNA sequence: TGTGCCAGCAGTTACTCCGGGGGATTCGCCTACGAGCAGTACTTC.

The gene calls are TRBV18 and TRBJ1-2; 8 positions agree with TRBD1. Looked up from germline, CDR1 is KGHSH and CDR2 is LQKENI. The CDR3 has 15 residues. V trimming: 3 bases; J trimming: 4 bases; junction bases outside the gene matches: 7. The CDR3: CASSPLTGEVYGYTF. Here the CDR3 DNA reads TGTGCCAGCTCACCCCTGACAGGGGAGGTCTATGGCTACACCTTC.

The rearrangement links TRBV4-2 to TRBJ2-1; D is perhaps TRBD2 (6 bases). The CDR3 is made up of 17 amino acids. CDR1 and CDR2 (germline): LGHNA, YNFKEQ. With 1 base removed from V and 3 bases from J, the gap between germline ends came to 16 bases. The CDR3 sequence: CASSQGEALGFYNEQFF. The CDR3 coding sequence is TGTGCCAGCAGCCAAGGGGAGGCGCTAGGGTTCTACAATGAGCAGTTCTTC.

This chain joins TRBV30 and TRBJ2-1, with 10 bases identical to TRBD2. In germline, CDR1 is GTSNPN, CDR2 SVGIG (reference sequence). The length of the CDR3 is 14 residues. Losses at the gene ends were 2 bases for V and 7 bases for J; bases not matched to a gene: 5. CDR3 sequence: CAWSKAGGRNEQFF. CDR3 bases: TGTGCCTGGAGTAAAGCGGGGGGGCGGAATGAGCAGTTCTTC.

The V gene is TRBV18, the J gene TRBJ2-7, with D possibly TRBD1 on 6 matching bases. In germline, CDR1 is KGHSH, CDR2 LQKENI. CDR3 length: 15 amino acids. Between the trimmed V and J ends, which lost 5 bases and 3 bases, there was a span of 17 bases. CDR3 loop: CASSASTGPNYEQYF. In nucleotides, the CDR3 is TGTGCCAGCTCAGCGTCCACAGGGCCAAACTACGAGCAGTACTTC.

The chain employs TRBV9 and TRBJ1-6, with TRBD1 matching over 9 bases. Trimming removed 1 base from V and 10 bases from J; junction bases left unmatched: 6. The CDR3 has 15 amino acids. CDR1 and CDR2 (germline): SGDLS, YYNGEE. The CDR3 loop is CASSVMTGGDSPLHF. Here the CDR3 DNA reads TGTGCCAGCAGCGTAATGACAGGGGGGGACTCACCCCTCCACTTT.

The chain carries TRBV30 and TRBJ1-5; D not resolved. From germline, CDR1 is GTSNPN and CDR2 SVGIG (reference sequence). V lost 3 bases, J lost 2 bases, and 8 bases lay in between. The CDR3 covers 13 residues. The DNA for the CDR3 is TGTGCCTGGAGGGGAGGAGGCAATCAGCCCCAGCATTTT. It codes for CAWRGGGNQPQHF.

This chain joins TRBV4-2 and TRBJ2-1, with D possibly matching TRBD1 (5 bases). The CDR3 is 14 residues long. Germline V gene data show CDR1 as LGHNA and CDR2 as YNFKEQ. V lost 4 bases and J 9 bases, leaving 16 bases between the germline ends. The CDR3 coding sequence is TGTGCCAGCAGCCCCCAGGGCGTCGGCGGTGAGCAGTTCTTC. Its protein is CASSPQGVGGEQFF.

The chain has TRBV19 and TRBJ1-1, with TRBD1 identical over 12 bases. Losses at the gene ends were 4 bases for V and 6 bases for J; bases not matched to a gene: 3. The CDR3 covers 14 residues. The germline V gene encodes CDR1 LNHDA and CDR2 SQIVND (reference sequence). CDR3 sequence: CASSTGTGGSEAFF. Written as DNA, the CDR3 is TGTGCCAGTAGTACTGGGACAGGGGGCTCTGAAGCTTTCTTT. Looking up the rest from reference TRBV19 and TRBJ1-1 gives the full variable domain: DGGITQSPKYLFRKEGQNVTLSCEQNLNHDAMYWYRQDPGQGLRLIYYSQIVNDFQKGDIAEGYSVSREKKESFPLTVTSAQKNPTAFYLCASSTGTGGSEAFFGQGTRLTVV.

The chain is built from TRBV7-6 and TRBJ2-5, with TRBD1 matching over 8 bases. This CDR3 region has 16 residues. Germline V gene data show CDR1 as SGHVS and CDR2 as FNYEAQ. Trimming cost V 0 bases and J 3 bases; bases outside gene matches: 6. This CDR3 is CASSLAYRGSKETQYF. The DNA for the CDR3 is TGTGCCAGCAGCTTAGCGTACAGGGGGAGTAAAGAGACCCAGTACTTC.

This chain's CDR3 is CASSDNAGLASYNEQFF. The DNA of the CDR3 is TGCGCCAGCAGTGATAATGCCGGACTAGCATCCTACAATGAGCAGTTCTTC. The chain combines TRBV10-2 with TRBJ2-1; 8 bases align to TRBD2. V lost 3 bases and J lost 1; bases outside the gene matches: 8. CDR1 is WSHSY, CDR2 SAAADI, per germline. This CDR3 is 17 amino acids long.

This clone is a singleton in its sample. V gene TRBV5-1 combines with J gene TRBJ1-1; 7 bases align to TRBD1. CDR1 SGHRS and CDR2 YFSETQ come from the germline V gene. V lost 7 bases, J lost 6 bases, and 9 bases stayed unmatched. This CDR3 has 13 residues. In DNA form, the CDR3 reads TGCGCCAGCTCGTCGACAGGGTCGGCTGAAGCTTTCTTT. It is translated as CASSSTGSAEAFF.

This clone was observed a few times. The J gene is TRBJ1-1, the V gene TRBV7-9; TRBD1 matches 7 bases. CDR1 SEHNR and CDR2 FQNEAQ come from the germline V gene (reference sequence). The CDR3 length is 16 residues. J gave up 6 bases and V 4 bases, and 14 bases lay outside the gene matches. CDR3 sequence (DNA): TGTGCCAGCAGCTACACTTCGGACAGGAATCGGCCTGAAGCTTTCTTT. Translated, it gives CASSYTSDRNRPEAFF.

The CDR3 nucleotides are TGTGCCAGCAGTGAATTAGCCTACAATGAGCAGTTCTTC. It is translated as CASSELAYNEQFF. The rearrangement links TRBV2 to TRBJ2-1; no clear D. Germline loops: CDR1 SNHLY, CDR2 FYNNEI. V lost 2 bases, J lost 2 bases, and 4 bases lay in between. This CDR3 is 13 amino acids long. The whole variable domain, remainder taken from reference TRBV2 and TRBJ2-1, is EPEVTQTPSHQVTQMGQEVILRCVPISNHLYFYWYRQILGQKVEFLVSFYNNEISEKSEIFDDQFSVERPDGSNFTLKIRSTKLEDSAMYFCASSELAYNEQFFGPGTRLTVL.

This sequence joins TRBV9 and TRBJ1-2; the match to TRBD1 covers 8 bases. V was clipped by 0 bases and J by 4 bases; unmatched bases: 5. The CDR3 sequence is 15 residues long. Germline values: CDR1 SGDLS, CDR2 YYNGEE. CDR3 coding DNA: TGTGCCAGCAGCGTAGCTGGACAGGGTTTCTATGGCTACACCTTC. Residues: CASSVAGQGFYGYTF.

This chain joins TRBV6-6 and TRBJ2-7; D is perhaps TRBD1 (6 bases). The CDR3 is 14 residues long. Trimming removed 0 bases from V and 0 bases from J, with 6 bases in between. Germline CDR1 reads MNHNY; CDR2 reads SVGAGI (reference sequence). CDR3 nucleotide sequence: TGTGCCAGCAGTTACTCAGGGGGCTCCTACGAGCAGTACTTC. It yields the protein CASSYSGGSYEQYF.

The CDR3 protein is CASSDRSGEGEQYF. As DNA, the CDR3 is TGTGCCAGCAGTGATCGGTCAGGGGAGGGTGAGCAGTACTTC. V is TRBV6-1 and J is TRBJ2-7; TRBD2 is a possible D gene (7 bases). This CDR3 region has 14 residues. V lost 3 bases and J 7 bases, leaving 16 bases between the germline ends. Germline lookup yields CDR1 MNHNS and CDR2 SASEGT.

The chain combines TRBV30 with TRBJ1-5; TRBD1 agrees at 7 bases. The junction had 9 bases not matched to a gene; V was cut back by 1 base and J by 6 bases. Germline V gives CDR1 GTSNPN, CDR2 SVGIG (reference sequence). The CDR3 is 15 residues long. The CDR3 here is CAWSDPQGYSQPQHF. The CDR3 nucleotides read TGTGCCTGGAGTGACCCACAGGGGTACAGTCAGCCCCAGCATTTT. The entire variable domain, with the rest obtained from reference TRBV30 and TRBJ1-5, is as follows: SQTIHQWPATLVQPVGSPLSLECTVEGTSNPNLYWYRQAAGRGLQLLFYSVGIGQISSEVPQNLSASRPQDRQFILSSKKLLLSDSGFYLCAWSDPQGYSQPQHFGDGTRLSIL.